Each of the 25 T cell receptor beta chains below was sequenced from the same sample in a study of control samples from healthy donors and cancer patients. Clones were read by immunoSEQ multiplex PCR, and TCRdb kept only the in-frame ones, dropping some. The sample consists of about 160,000 clones, about 94% of them appearing once. Sequenced: PBMCs. All receptors come from a man aged 55 to 70 with colorectal cancer.

The chain couples TRBV4-2 to TRBJ2-5; 10 nucleotides align to TRBD2. V shed 4 bases, J shed 1 base, and the junction held 6 bases outside the gene matches. This CDR3 is built from 16 residues. CDR1 and CDR2 (germline): LGHNA, YNFKEQ. This chain's CDR3 is CASSRGTSDPQETQYF. The CDR3 nucleotides are TGTGCCAGCAGCCGCGGGACTAGCGACCCCCAAGAGACCCAGTACTTC.

This chain connects TRBV19 to TRBJ2-7; no reliable D call. From germline, CDR1 is LNHDA and CDR2 SQIVND (reference sequence). Trimming took off 4 bases at V and 6 bases at J, with 10 bases between the two ends. The CDR3 covers 12 residues. CDR3 nucleotides: TGTGCCAGTAGTACCCTCAATGCCGAGCAGTACTTC. Protein product: CASSTLNAEQYF.

A single count supports this clone. The genes are TRBV19 and TRBJ2-2; 10 bases agree with TRBD1. Germline V CDR1 and CDR2: LNHDA, SQIVND (reference sequence). The CDR3 consists of 15 residues. The V segment lost 10 bases and the J segment 3 bases; nucleotides outside the gene matches: 8. The CDR3 nucleotides are TGTGCCACTCGACAGGGGGCAACCCACACCGGGGAGCTGTTTTTT. This sequence encodes CATRQGATHTGELFF.

In this sample, this clone turned up a few times. V gene TRBV19 combines with J gene TRBJ2-7, with 7 bases lining up with TRBD1. The CDR3 contains 13 residues. Germline V lookup: CDR1 LNHDA, CDR2 SQIVND (reference sequence). Trimming cost V 1 base and J 6 bases; bases outside gene matches: 3. CDR3 sequence reads: CASSIGTGPEQYF. In nucleotides, the CDR3 is TGTGCCAGTAGTATAGGGACAGGTCCCGAGCAGTACTTC.

This rearrangement joins TRBV15 to TRBJ2-3, with TRBD2 matching 12 bases. CDR1 and CDR2 (germline): LNHNV, YYDKDF (reference sequence). The V segment lost 0 bases and the J segment 0 bases; nucleotides outside the gene matches: 4. The CDR3 is 18 residues long. For the CDR3, the DNA is TGTGCCACCAGCAGAGATCTAGCGGGGGGGCGAAGCACAGATACGCAGTATTTT. As protein: CATSRDLAGGRSTDTQYF. The whole variable domain, remainder taken from reference TRBV15 and TRBJ2-3, is DAMVIQNPRYQVTQFGKPVTLSCSQTLNHNVMYWYQQKSSQAPKLLFHYYDKDFNNEADTPDNFQSRRPNTSFCFLDIRSPGLGDTAMYLCATSRDLAGGRSTDTQYFGPGTRLTVL.

The count of this clone is one. V usage is TRBV28 and J usage is TRBJ1-1, with no clear D. The CDR3 length is 14 residues. Trimming removed 7 bases from V and 1 base from J, with 13 bases in between. Germline CDR1 and CDR2: MDHEN and SYDVKM. The CDR3 sequence: CASTRTLENTEAFF. The DNA for the CDR3 is TGTGCCAGCACCCGTACATTGGAGAACACTGAAGCTTTCTTT.

J is TRBJ1-1 and V is TRBV15; D unresolved. Germline V CDR1 and CDR2: LNHNV, YYDKDF (reference sequence). The V gene lost 0 bases and the J gene lost 1 base, with 6 bases spanning the gap. The CDR3 length is 14 residues. The CDR3 region has the DNA TGTGCCACCAGCAGAGATCGGGCGAACACTGAAGCTTTCTTT. It specifies CATSRDRANTEAFF.

The CDR3 DNA is TGTGCCAGCAGCCTCCAGGGGGCGAACACTGAAGCTTTCTTT. Encoded protein: CASSLQGANTEAFF. This chain uses TRBV7-2 with TRBJ1-1; 8 nucleotides align to TRBD1. The ends lost 5 bases at V and 1 base at J; junction bases unmatched: 3. This CDR3 spans 14 amino acids. Germline V gene sequence: CDR1 SGHTA, CDR2 FQGNSA.

The chain is built from TRBV5-1 and TRBJ1-2, with 7 bases lining up with TRBD1. In germline, CDR1 is SGHRS, CDR2 YFSETQ. This CDR3 contains 15 residues. The junction had 9 bases not matched to a gene; V was cut back by 2 bases and J by 5 bases. This CDR3 reads CASSFGSEGAYGYTF. CDR3 nucleotide sequence: TGCGCCAGCAGCTTCGGGTCGGAGGGGGCATATGGCTACACCTTC.

The gene calls are TRBV2 and TRBJ2-7; unclear D gene. Germline V lookup: CDR1 SNHLY, CDR2 FYNNEI. This CDR3 spans 12 amino acids. The V and J ends lost 6 bases and 0 bases respectively, with 6 bases between them. The CDR3 protein is CASRATSYEQYF. CDR3 sequence (DNA): TGTGCCAGCAGGGCCACCTCCTACGAGCAGTACTTC.

J is TRBJ2-5 and V is TRBV5-4; 9 bases align to TRBD2. The CDR3 contains 16 residues. The J segment lost 5 bases and the V segment lost 4 bases, leaving 12 bases of the junction unmatched. Germline CDR1 and CDR2: SGHNT and YYREEE (reference sequence). Here the CDR3 DNA reads TGTGCCAGCAGCCTAGGGTCCAGCGGGGGGTTTGAGACCCAGTACTTC. Its protein is CASSLGSSGGFETQYF. The full variable domain, in which reference TRBV5-4 and TRBJ2-5 provide the parts outside the CDR3, is ETGVTQSPTHLIKTRGQQVTLRCSSQSGHNTVSWYQQALGQGPQFIFQYYREEENGRGNFPPRFSGLQFPNYSSELNVNALELDDSALYLCASSLGSSGGFETQYFGPGTRLLVL.

This clone was seen just once. The chain has TRBV6-5 and TRBJ1-1, with 7 positions matching TRBD1. The ends lost 0 bases at V and 1 base at J; junction bases unmatched: 5. Germline values: CDR1 MNHEY, CDR2 SVGAGI. CDR3 size: 16 residues. The CDR3 sequence: CASSYSIWDRNTEAFF. The CDR3 DNA follows: TGTGCCAGCAGTTACTCGATATGGGACAGGAACACTGAAGCTTTCTTT.

The chain combines TRBV18 with TRBJ2-3; no clear D gene. The V gene's germline CDR1 is KGHSH and CDR2 LQKENI. The CDR3 totals 15 residues. V was shortened by 2 bases and J by 5 bases, with 14 bases between the two germline ends. The CDR3 sequence: CASSPYSESGDTQYF. CDR3 sequence (DNA): TGTGCCAGCTCACCATATTCCGAGTCGGGAGATACGCAGTATTTT.

The chain employs TRBV18 and TRBJ2-7; either TRBD1 or TRBD2 may supply D (6 bases each). Trimming removed 3 bases from V and 0 bases from J, with 12 bases in between. Per the germline V gene, CDR1 is KGHSH and CDR2 is LQKENI. There are 15 residues in the CDR3. CDR3 in DNA: TGTGCCAGCTCACCGCCTGGGGGGCCCTCCTACGAGCAGTACTTC. Translation: CASSPPGGPSYEQYF.

This chain's CDR3 is CASSLAGGASQETQYF. The CDR3 DNA follows: TGCGCCAGCAGCTTGGCCGGGGGGGCTTCGCAAGAGACCCAGTACTTC. V usage is TRBV5-1 and J usage is TRBJ2-5; 8 nucleotides align to TRBD2. Per the germline V gene, CDR1 is SGHRS and CDR2 is YFSETQ. CDR3 length: 16 residues. The ends lost 0 bases at V and 2 bases at J; junction bases unmatched: 6.

The chain employs TRBV19 and TRBJ1-1; maybe TRBD1 (6 bases). Germline V gene data show CDR1 as LNHDA and CDR2 as SQIVND (reference sequence). V was trimmed by 0 bases and J by 12 bases, leaving 20 bases between them. The length of the CDR3 is 15 residues. The CDR3, as DNA: TGTGCCAGTAGTATAGAGGTGCGGGGGCGCTTGGGGACTTTCTTT. Encoded protein: CASSIEVRGRLGTFF.

The genes are TRBV5-1 and TRBJ2-4; D is possibly TRBD2 (6 bases). Looked up from germline, CDR1 is SGHRS and CDR2 is YFSETQ. The ends were cut back, 2 bases at V and 2 bases at J, with 14 bases in the middle. The CDR3 has 16 amino acids. CDR3 sequence reads: CASSFSTGRTKNIQYF. The CDR3, as DNA: TGCGCCAGCAGCTTTAGTACGGGGAGGACCAAAAACATTCAGTACTTC. Full variable domain (outside the CDR3, taken from reference TRBV5-1 and TRBJ2-4): KAGVTQTPRYLIKTRGQQVTLSCSPISGHRSVSWYQQTPGQGLQFLFEYFSETQRNKGNFPGRFSGRQFSNSRSEMNVSTLELGDSALYLCASSFSTGRTKNIQYFGAGTRLSVL.

The chain carries TRBV10-3 and TRBJ2-7; TRBD2 matches 15 bases. With 6 bases clipped from V and 0 bases from J, the junction kept 15 bases outside the gene matches. This CDR3 spans 20 amino acids. Per germline, CDR1 ENHRY and CDR2 SYGVKD. The CDR3 region is CAISPIPGLAGGSSSYEQYF. As DNA, the CDR3 is TGTGCCATCAGCCCAATCCCGGGACTAGCGGGGGGCTCGAGCTCCTACGAGCAGTACTTC.

The chain combines TRBV6-5 with TRBJ1-1, with 7 bases lining up with TRBD1. CDR3 size: 12 residues. CDR1 is MNHEY, CDR2 SVGAGI, per germline. V lost 8 bases to trimming and J lost 8 bases; unmatched junction nucleotides: 8. CDR3 DNA: TGTGCCAGCCTATTACCGACAGGGGAAGCTTTCTTT. Translating it yields CASLLPTGEAFF.

The gene calls are TRBV30 and TRBJ2-7, with D perhaps TRBD1 (7 bases). The CDR3 is 13 amino acids. CDR1 and CDR2 from the germline V gene are GTSNPN and SVGIG (reference sequence). With 3 bases removed from V and 1 base from J, the gap between germline ends came to 10 bases. The CDR3 bases are TGTGCCTGGAGGCGGGGACAGTCCTACGAGCAGTACTTC. It encodes CAWRRGQSYEQYF.

The V call is TRBV5-1, the J call TRBJ2-7, with 11 bases fitting TRBD2. Unmatched junction bases numbered 10, after V lost 0 bases and J lost 5 bases. The CDR3 extends over 17 amino acids. CDR1 and CDR2 (germline): SGHRS, YFSETQ. The CDR3 sequence is CASSLGARTSGSDEQYF. The DNA for the CDR3 is TGCGCCAGCAGCTTGGGGGCCCGGACTAGCGGGTCGGACGAGCAGTACTTC.

This clone came up once. This rearrangement joins TRBV5-1 to TRBJ2-5; D is undetermined. Germline V lookup: CDR1 SGHRS, CDR2 YFSETQ. The CDR3 runs 11 residues. Trimming removed 7 bases from V and 5 bases from J, with 9 bases in between. CDR3 residues: CASGVGETQYF. The CDR3 nucleotides are TGCGCCAGCGGGGTCGGGGAGACCCAGTACTTC.

The chain uses TRBV5-1 and TRBJ2-1, with D unresolved. This CDR3 contains 12 residues. Germline loops: CDR1 SGHRS, CDR2 YFSETQ. Trimming shortened V by 3 bases and J by 13 bases, and 14 bases separated the two germline ends. CDR3 in amino acids: CASSSPMDVQFF. CDR3 coding DNA: TGCGCCAGCAGCTCGCCGATGGATGTACAGTTCTTC.

The chain employs TRBV6-1 and TRBJ1-2, with no clear D. Germline CDR1 reads MNHNS; CDR2 reads SASEGT. This CDR3 region has 13 residues. The ends were cut back, 2 bases at V and 5 bases at J, with 9 bases in the middle. The CDR3 loop reads CASSESDLYGYTF. CDR3 nucleotides: TGTGCCAGCAGTGAATCCGACCTTTATGGCTACACCTTC.

This chain connects TRBV15 to TRBJ1-4; 7 positions match TRBD1. The junction had 8 bases not matched to a gene; V was cut back by 5 bases and J by 2 bases. CDR1 is LNHNV and CDR2 is YYDKDF in the germline V gene (reference sequence). This CDR3 spans 16 amino acids. The CDR3 DNA follows: TGTGCCACCAGCGCCCGACAGGGAGTTACTAATGAAAAACTGTTTTTT. Translating gives CATSARQGVTNEKLFF.